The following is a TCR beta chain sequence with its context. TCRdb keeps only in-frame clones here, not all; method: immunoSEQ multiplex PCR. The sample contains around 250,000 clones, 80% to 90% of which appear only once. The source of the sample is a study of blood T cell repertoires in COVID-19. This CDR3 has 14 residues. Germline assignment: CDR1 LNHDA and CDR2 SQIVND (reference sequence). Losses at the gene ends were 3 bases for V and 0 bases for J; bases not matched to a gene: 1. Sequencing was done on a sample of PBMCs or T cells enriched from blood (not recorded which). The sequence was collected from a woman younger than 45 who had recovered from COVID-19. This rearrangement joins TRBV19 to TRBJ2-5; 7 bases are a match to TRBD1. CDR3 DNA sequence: TGTGCCAGTAGTATGGGACAGAACCAAGAGACCCAGTACTTC. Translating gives CASSMGQNQETQYF.